This T cell receptor (beta chain) was found in a study of CD4 and CD8 cells across lung adenocarcinoma regions (dated by TCRdb to the late 2010s). For context, the study as a whole: Intratumor heterogeneity of the T cell receptor repertoire was examined by comparing tumor centers with tumor margins.

Donors were patients with localized lung adenocarcinoma, a subtype of non-small cell lung cancer. Samples were obtained from the centers of localized lung adenocarcinomas. For TCR repertoire analysis, CD8+ T cells taken from tumor tissue were profiled apart from CD4+ T cells. This clonotype counts as medium-sized (0.01 to 0.1%). Its binding antigen is unknown. No quality values exist for individual bases; no much larger clone is one base distant. Library preparation employed PCR. The sample was run on a HiSeq X Ten. TCRdb trimmed the raw reads at Q25, called clones with MiXCR and kept productive beta chains. Each entry merges the rows of one CDR3 protein and shows their most common DNA and genes. Within this sample are 20,000 to 25,000 distinct CDR3 sequences, with roughly half of them counted one time only. The ten largest clonotypes hold around 28% of the sample. The germline V gene yields SGHTA for CDR1 and FQGNSA for CDR2. Relative to germline, V is 5 bases shorter and J is 7 bases shorter, with 14 bases between their ends. The CDR3 measures 13 amino acids from cysteine to phenylalanine. The sequence is cut down to CDR3 DNA, 39 bases in frame from base 1.

The sample comprised CD8+ T cells from the center of a lung tumor. This specimen's cell subset or site label, interpreted: tumor center region. The rearrangement joined TRBV7-2 to TRBJ2-5; no D gene call is confident. This clonotype was sampled from a female donor with lung adenocarcinoma. The CD4 and CD8 labels of this study may be unreliable. The DNA sequence follows: TGTGCCAGCAGCCCCGCGGCCGGTGGGACCCAGTACTTC. Its product reads: CASSPAAGGTQYF.